The clone carrying this TCR beta chain came up many times. The antigen is not known. The data stem from a study of T cells in Graves' hyperthyroidism and ophthalmopathy. Researchers amplified the TCR beta CDR3 regions from RNA transcripts. Initially, a first-round RT-PCR of the TCR CDR3 employed the HTBI primer set. TCRdb analysed the multiplex PCR reads with MiXCR anew, one entry per CDR3 protein. This table has hundreds of thousands of distinct CDR3 sequences, about a sixth appearing once. Study-wide findings and caveats: In validation, the model predicted ophthalmopathy. These predictions came a median about 6.8 months before onset.

CDR3 length: 14 residues. Trimming cost V 5 bases and J 7 bases, with 17 bases left between them. Germline V lookup: CDR1 MNHNS, CDR2 SASEGT. This clonotype originated in a middle-aged woman with Graves' ophthalmopathy. V and J are TRBV6-1 and TRBJ1-2; D remains unclear. Input material: blood. DNA of the CDR3: TGTGCCAGCAGTTCGACATCTCAGGCGGGTGGCTACACCTTC. Translating gives CASSSTSQAGGYTF.